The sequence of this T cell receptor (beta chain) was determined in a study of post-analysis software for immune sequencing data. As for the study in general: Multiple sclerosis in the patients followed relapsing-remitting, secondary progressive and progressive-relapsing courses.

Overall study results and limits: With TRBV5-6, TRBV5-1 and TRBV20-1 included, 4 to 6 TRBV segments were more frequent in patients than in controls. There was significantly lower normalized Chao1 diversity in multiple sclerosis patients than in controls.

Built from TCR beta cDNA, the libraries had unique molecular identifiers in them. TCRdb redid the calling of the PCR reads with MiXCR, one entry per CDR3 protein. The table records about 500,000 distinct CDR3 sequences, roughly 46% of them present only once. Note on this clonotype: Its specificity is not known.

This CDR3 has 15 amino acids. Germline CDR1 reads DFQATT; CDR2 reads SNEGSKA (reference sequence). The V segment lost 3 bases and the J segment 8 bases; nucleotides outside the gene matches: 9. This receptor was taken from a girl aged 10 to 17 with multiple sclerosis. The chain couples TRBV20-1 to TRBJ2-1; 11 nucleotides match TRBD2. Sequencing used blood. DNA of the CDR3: TGCAGTGCTAGTAGGCTAGCGGGAGGTTTCGATGAGCAGTTCTTC. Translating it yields CSASRLAGGFDEQFF.